The 8 T cell receptor beta chains given below trace back to one sample, sequenced in a study of identical twins. MiXCR, run by TCRdb on the 5' RACE reads, gives a single entry per CDR3 protein. The repertoire consists of approximately 280,000 distinct CDR3 sequences, with about 8.3% occurring once and the leading ten covering less than 2.5%. The sample was also linked to a second study, of yellow fever vaccine responses in identical twins.

Sequencing input: memory (CD45RO+) T cells sorted from blood. Source of these receptors: a woman between 18 and 30 years old in good health.

The chain uses TRBV6-5 and TRBJ1-6; D is unresolved. The CDR3 contains 14 residues. In germline, CDR1 is MNHEY, CDR2 SVGAGI. The V end lost 0 bases, the J end lost 9 bases, and 9 bases lay between the germline ends. The CDR3 bases are TGTGCCAGCAGTTACTCGAGGTGGGGTTCACCCCTCCACTTT. It translates to CASSYSRWGSPLHF.

This clonotype was observed a few times. The gene calls are TRBV27 and TRBJ2-5, with D tentatively TRBD1 (5 bases). The CDR3 totals 12 residues. The germline CDR1 and CDR2 sequences are MNHEY and SMNVEV (reference sequence). The V end was cut by 8 bases, the J end by 3 bases, with 10 bases between. The CDR3 loop reads CASWGKKETQYF. The CDR3 DNA reads TGTGCCAGCTGGGGCAAAAAAGAGACCCAGTACTTC.

This clonotype was detected ten times or more. The V gene is TRBV27, the J gene TRBJ1-1; no reliable D call. Trimming took 6 bases from V and 3 from J, leaving 11 bases between them. CDR3 length: 13 residues. Germline CDR1 reads MNHEY; CDR2 reads SMNVEV (reference sequence). The CDR3 here is CASRWIPHTEAFF. CDR3 in DNA: TGTGCCAGCAGATGGATCCCCCACACTGAAGCTTTCTTT.

The sample holds a few counts of this clonotype. This chain uses TRBV20-1 with TRBJ1-2, with 7 positions matching TRBD1. CDR3 size: 16 residues. Per germline, CDR1 DFQATT and CDR2 SNEGSKA (reference sequence). The V and J ends lost 6 bases and 1 base, in that order; junction bases with no gene match: 14. CDR3 bases: TGCAGTGCCCGGGACAGTGGTCCGTGGTTTAACTATGGCTACACCTTC. Protein product: CSARDSGPWFNYGYTF.

The rearrangement uses TRBV6-1 and TRBJ2-1; 9 bases are a match to TRBD1. The trim removed 4 bases at V and 5 bases at J, leaving 12 bases unmatched. Germline V lookup: CDR1 MNHNS, CDR2 SASEGT. CDR3 length: 17 residues. The CDR3 coding sequence is TGTGCCAGCAGTGGGCCTGATCGGGACAGGGTACACAATGAGCAGTTCTTC. Translating gives CASSGPDRDRVHNEQFF.

V is TRBV18 and J is TRBJ2-4, with 12 bases that match TRBD2. Germline V lookup: CDR1 KGHSH, CDR2 LQKENI. This CDR3 is 16 amino acids long. V lost 3 bases to trimming and J lost 6 bases; unmatched junction nucleotides: 6. CDR3 loop: CASSPASGGAGNIQYF. The CDR3 nucleotides are TGTGCCAGCTCACCCGCTAGCGGGGGGGCCGGAAACATTCAGTACTTC.

This clonotype appeared a few times. The chain joins TRBV5-6 to TRBJ2-2; the match to TRBD2 covers 8 bases. The CDR3 consists of 17 residues. The junction had 9 bases not matched to a gene; V was cut back by 4 bases and J by 1 base. The germline CDR1 and CDR2 sequences are SGHDT and YYEEEE. The CDR3 DNA reads as TGTGCCAGCAGCCTGCGAGTAGCGGGAATGAACACCGGGGAGCTGTTTTTT. Translating gives CASSLRVAGMNTGELFF.

The chain joins TRBV15 to TRBJ1-1, with no clear D. V was clipped by 3 bases and J by 3 bases, with 17 bases between them. The CDR3 loop spans 16 amino acids. In germline, CDR1 is LNHNV, CDR2 YYDKDF (reference sequence). CDR3 in amino acids: CATSSPFLVIHTEAFF. CDR3 nucleotide sequence: TGTGCCACCAGCAGCCCCTTTTTAGTTATCCACACTGAAGCTTTCTTT.